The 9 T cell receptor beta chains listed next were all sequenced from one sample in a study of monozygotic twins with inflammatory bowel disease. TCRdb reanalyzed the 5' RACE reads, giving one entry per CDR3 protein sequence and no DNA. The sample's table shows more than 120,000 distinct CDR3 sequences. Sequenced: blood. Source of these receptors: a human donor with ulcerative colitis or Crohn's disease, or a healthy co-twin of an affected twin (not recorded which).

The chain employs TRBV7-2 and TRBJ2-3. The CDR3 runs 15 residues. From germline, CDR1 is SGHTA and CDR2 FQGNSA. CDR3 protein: CASSFVGNVKDTQYF.

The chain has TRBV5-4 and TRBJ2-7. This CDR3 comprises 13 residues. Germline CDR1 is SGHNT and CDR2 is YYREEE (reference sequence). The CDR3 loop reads CASSLEWSYEQYF.

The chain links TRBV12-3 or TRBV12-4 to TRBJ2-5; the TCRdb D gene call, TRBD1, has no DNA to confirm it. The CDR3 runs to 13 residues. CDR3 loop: CASSLWGEETQYF.

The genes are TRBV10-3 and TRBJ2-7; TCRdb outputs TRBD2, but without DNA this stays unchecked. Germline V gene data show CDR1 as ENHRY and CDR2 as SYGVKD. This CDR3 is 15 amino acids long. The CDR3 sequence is CAIGTAGGTTYEQYF.

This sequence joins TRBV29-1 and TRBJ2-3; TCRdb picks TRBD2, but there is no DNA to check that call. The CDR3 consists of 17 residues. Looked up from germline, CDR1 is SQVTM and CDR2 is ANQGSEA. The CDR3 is CSVDKLAGASARRAQYF.

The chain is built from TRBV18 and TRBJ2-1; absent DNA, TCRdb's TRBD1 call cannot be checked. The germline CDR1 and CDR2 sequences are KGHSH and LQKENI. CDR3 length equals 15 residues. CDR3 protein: CASSPWGADYNEQFF.

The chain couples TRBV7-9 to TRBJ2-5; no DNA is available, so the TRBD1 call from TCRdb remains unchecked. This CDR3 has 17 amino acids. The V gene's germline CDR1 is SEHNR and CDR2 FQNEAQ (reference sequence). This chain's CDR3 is CARSLEIWVPIQETQYF.

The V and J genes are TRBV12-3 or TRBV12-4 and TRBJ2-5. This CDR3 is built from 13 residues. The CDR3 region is CASSRTFQETQYF.

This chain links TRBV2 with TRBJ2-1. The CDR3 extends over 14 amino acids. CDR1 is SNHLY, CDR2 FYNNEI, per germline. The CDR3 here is CASSVITGTDEQFF.